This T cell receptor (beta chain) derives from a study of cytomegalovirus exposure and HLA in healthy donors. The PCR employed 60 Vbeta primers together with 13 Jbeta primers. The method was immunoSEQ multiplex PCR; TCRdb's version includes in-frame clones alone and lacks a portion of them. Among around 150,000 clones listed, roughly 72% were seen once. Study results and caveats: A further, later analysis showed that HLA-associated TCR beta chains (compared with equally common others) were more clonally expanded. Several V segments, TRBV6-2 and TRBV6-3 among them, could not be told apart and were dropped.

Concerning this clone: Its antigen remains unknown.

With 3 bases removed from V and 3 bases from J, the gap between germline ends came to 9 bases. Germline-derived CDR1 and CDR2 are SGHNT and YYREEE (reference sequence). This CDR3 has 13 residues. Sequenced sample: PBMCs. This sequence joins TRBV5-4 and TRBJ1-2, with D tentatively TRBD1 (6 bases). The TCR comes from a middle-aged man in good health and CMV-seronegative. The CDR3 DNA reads TGTGCCAGCAGCTGGGACATTGACTATGGCTACACCTTC. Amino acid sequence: CASSWDIDYGYTF.